This T cell receptor beta chain came from a study of PD-L1 blockade in urothelial cancer. The wider study: Males with urothelial cancer arising in the bladder constituted most of the roughly 30 patients. A median about 140,000 T cells were found in blood samples.

Per germline, CDR1 MGHRA and CDR2 YSYEKL. Deletions cut 1 base from V and 3 bases from J, with 12 bases between. The CDR3 totals 15 residues. The time point is: peripheral blood 6 weeks after treatment start. What went into each PCR as a spike was synthetic TCR analog templates. Generated by immunoSEQ multiplex PCR, the TCRdb table keeps only in-frame clones and is missing some. The sample holds just under 45,000 clones, approximately 83% seen once. This specimen was PBMCs, taken around atezolizumab (anti-PD-L1) treatment. The origin of this receptor is a man aged 60 to 75 with urothelial cancer. V and J are TRBV4-1 and TRBJ1-2, with a tentative D call TRBD1 (6 bases). Here the CDR3 DNA reads TGCGCCAGCAGCCAAGGGTCAGGGGATCACTATGGCTACACCTTC. It encodes CASSQGSGDHYGYTF.